This T cell receptor beta chain was found in a study of blood T cell repertoires in COVID-19. TCRdb's table, derived via immunoSEQ multiplex PCR, lists solely in-frame clones and lacks some. The sample shows roughly 160,000 clones, around 89% of them seen only once. This CDR3 contains 15 residues. The germline V and J ends were trimmed by 0 bases and 4 bases, with 10 bases remaining between them. The germline CDR1 and CDR2 sequences are SGDLS and YYNGEE. The sample taken for sequencing was peripheral blood. The sequence was collected from a man between 45 and 60 years old who had recovered from COVID-19. The chain uses TRBV9 and TRBJ1-4; D unresolved. CDR3 residues: CASSVGGAFNEKLFF. The DNA for the CDR3 is TGTGCCAGCAGCGTAGGTGGAGCCTTTAATGAAAAACTGTTTTTT.